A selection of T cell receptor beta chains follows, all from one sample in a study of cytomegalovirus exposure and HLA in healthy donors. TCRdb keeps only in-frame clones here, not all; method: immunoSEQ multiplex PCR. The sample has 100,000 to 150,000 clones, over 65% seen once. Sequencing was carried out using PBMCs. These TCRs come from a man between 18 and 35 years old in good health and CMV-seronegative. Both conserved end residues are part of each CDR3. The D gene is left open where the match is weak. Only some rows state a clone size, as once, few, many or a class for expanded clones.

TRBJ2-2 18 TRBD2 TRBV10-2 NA CASSFKVKGASGTGELFF TGCGCCAGCAGTTTTAAAGTGAAAGGGGCTAGCGGCACCGGGGAGCTGTTTTTT
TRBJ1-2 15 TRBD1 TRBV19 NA CASSLQGAPNYGYTF TGTGCCAGTAGTCTACAGGGGGCGCCTAACTATGGCTACACCTTC
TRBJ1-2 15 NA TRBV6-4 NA CASSSTEPFNYGYTF TGTGCCAGCAGCTCGACAGAACCTTTTAACTATGGCTACACCTTC
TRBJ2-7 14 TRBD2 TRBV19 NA CASSRTSGEYEQYF TGTGCCAGTAGTCGAACTAGCGGGGAGTACGAGCAGTACTTC
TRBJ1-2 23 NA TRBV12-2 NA CASRPIEVIVRKWCQTANYGYTF TGTGCAAGTCGCCCCATCGAGGTAATCGTCCGGAAATGGTGTCAGACCGCAAACTATGGCTACACCTTC
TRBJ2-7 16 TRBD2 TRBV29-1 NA CSVEGAGEIFENEQYF TGCAGCGTTGAAGGAGCGGGGGAGATTTTCGAAAACGAGCAGTACTTC
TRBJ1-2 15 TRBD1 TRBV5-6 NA CASSGLGTGGDGYTF TGTGCCAGCAGCGGACTCGGGACAGGGGGCGATGGCTACACCTTC
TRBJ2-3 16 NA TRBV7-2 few CASSSQSTTNTDTQYF TGTGCCAGCAGCTCGCAATCGACTACCAACACAGATACGCAGTATTTT
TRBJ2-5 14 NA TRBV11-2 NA CASSLDPSTETQYF TGTGCCAGCAGCTTAGATCCTTCTACGGAGACCCAGTACTTC
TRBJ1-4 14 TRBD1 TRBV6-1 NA CASITGVGGEKLFF TGTGCCAGCATTACAGGGGTTGGGGGTGAAAAACTGTTTTTT
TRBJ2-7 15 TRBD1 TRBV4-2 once CASSQDRGPGNEQYF TGTGCCAGCAGCCAGGACAGGGGCCCAGGTAACGAGCAGTACTTC
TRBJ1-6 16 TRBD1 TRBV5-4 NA CASSPGQGASDSPLHF TGTGCCAGCAGCCCTGGACAGGGGGCAAGTGATTCACCCCTCCACTTT
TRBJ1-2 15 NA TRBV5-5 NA CASSLDWLGDYGYTF TGTGCCAGCAGCTTGGATTGGCTAGGAGACTATGGCTACACCTTC
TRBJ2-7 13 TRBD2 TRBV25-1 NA CAARGDHSYEQYF TGTGCTGCCCGGGGGGACCACTCCTACGAGCAGTACTTC
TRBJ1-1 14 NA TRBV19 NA CASSMDPGQYEAFF TGTGCCAGTAGTATGGACCCTGGACAGTATGAAGCTTTCTTT
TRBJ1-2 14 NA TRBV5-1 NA CASSISGGLGGYTF TGCGCCAGCAGCATCTCGGGGGGGTTAGGTGGCTACACCTTC
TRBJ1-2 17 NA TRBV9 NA CASSVGISSGSIYGYTF TGTGCCAGCAGCGTAGGTATTTCTAGCGGCAGCATCTATGGCTACACCTTC
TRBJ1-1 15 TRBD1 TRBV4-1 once CASSQDGQGNTEAFF TGCGCCAGCAGCCAAGACGGACAGGGAAACACTGAAGCTTTCTTT
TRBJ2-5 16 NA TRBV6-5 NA CASSYWEDVPQETQYF TGTGCCAGCAGCTACTGGGAGGACGTGCCCCAAGAGACCCAGTACTTC
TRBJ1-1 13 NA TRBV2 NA CASRDRFNTEAFF TGTGCCAGCAGGGACAGATTCAACACTGAAGCTTTCTTT
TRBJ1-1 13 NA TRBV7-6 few CASSPNQGSEAFF TGTGCCAGCAGTCCAAACCAGGGATCTGAAGCTTTCTTT
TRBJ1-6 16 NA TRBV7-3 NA CASSLRGQSNNSPLHF TGTGCCAGCAGCTTAAGGGGCCAGAGTAATAATTCACCCCTCCACTTT
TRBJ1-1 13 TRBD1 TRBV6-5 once CASRIDRGTEAFF TGTGCCAGCAGAATTGACAGGGGCACTGAAGCTTTCTTT
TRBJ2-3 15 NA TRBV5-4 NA CASSGKGLLTDTQYF TGTGCCAGCAGCGGCAAGGGGCTCCTCACAGATACGCAGTATTTT
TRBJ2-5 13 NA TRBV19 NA CASSRTTRETQYF TGTGCCAGTAGTCGAACCACCCGGGAGACCCAGTACTTC
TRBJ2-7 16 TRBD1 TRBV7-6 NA CASSLRLDRPQGEQYF TGTGCCAGCAGCTTAAGGTTGGACAGGCCCCAGGGCGAGCAGTACTTC
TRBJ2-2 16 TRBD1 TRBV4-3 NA CASSQGTGANTGELFF TGCGCCAGCAGCCAAGGAACAGGGGCCAATACCGGGGAGCTGTTTTTT
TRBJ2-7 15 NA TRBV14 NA CASSPRSRGAHEQYF TGTGCCAGCAGCCCTCGCAGCCGGGGGGCCCACGAGCAGTACTTC
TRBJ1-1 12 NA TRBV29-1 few CSAQGSVTEAFF TGCAGCGCACAGGGTAGTGTCACTGAAGCTTTCTTT
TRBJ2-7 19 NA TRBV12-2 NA CASRSNPGTSGGQTYEQYF TGTGCAAGTCGCTCTAATCCGGGGACTAGCGGGGGCCAAACCTACGAGCAGTACTTC
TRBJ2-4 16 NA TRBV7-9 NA CASSLDASLAKNIQYF TGTGCCAGCAGCTTAGACGCATCACTAGCCAAAAACATTCAGTACTTC
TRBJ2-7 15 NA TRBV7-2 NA CASSPKEGSWYEQYF TGTGCCAGCAGCCCCAAGGAGGGGTCGTGGTACGAGCAGTACTTC
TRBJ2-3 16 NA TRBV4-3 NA CASSQDGGRFTDTQYF TGCGCCAGCAGCCAAGATGGGGGCAGGTTCACAGATACGCAGTATTTT